This TCR beta chain was obtained from a study of CD8+ T cells in alopecia areata. As the sequencing template, cDNA was produced by extracting RNA and reverse transcribing it. TCRdb keeps only in-frame clones here, not all; method: immunoSEQ multiplex PCR. The sample yields some 120,000 clones, about 46% seen once. As part of sample collection, lesional scalp punch biopsies and peripheral blood were taken from alopecia areata patients. CD4+ and CD8+ T cells were sorted from PBMCs. General study results and limits: Relative to mice, TCR sharing across patients was less clear, a difference possibly HLA-related. Sequencing of scalp samples also includes resident alphabeta T cells from normal skin.

The CDR3 is 14 amino acids. Germline assignment: CDR1 SGHDT and CDR2 YYEEEE. V was clipped by 0 bases and J by 3 bases, with 10 bases between them. This clone has only one observation. The antigen remains undetermined. The chain recombines TRBV5-6 with TRBJ2-7, with TRBD2 as a possible D gene (6 bases). The sample consisted of NKG2D-low CD8+ T cells sorted from blood. The TCR sequence derives from a human donor with alopecia areata. CDR3 sequence reads: CASSLGSSDYEQYF. CDR3 DNA: TGTGCCAGCAGCTTGGGGTCTAGCGACTACGAGCAGTACTTC. The entire variable domain, with the rest obtained from reference TRBV5-6 and TRBJ2-7, is as follows: DAGVTQSPTHLIKTRGQQVTLRCSPKSGHDTVSWYQQALGQGPQFIFQYYEEEERQRGNFPDRFSGHQFPNYSSELNVNALLLGDSALYLCASSLGSSDYEQYFGPGTRLTVT.